This T cell receptor beta chain was sequenced in a study of Tregs in tolerant kidney transplant recipients. Sequenced by immunoSEQ multiplex PCR; TCRdb stores in-frame clones only, minus some. The repertoire table contains approximately 31,000 clones. On this clone: What it binds is unknown. The read stops 3 residues short of the end of the CDR3; the missing end is completed from the germline J gene.

Study results and caveats: Biological reproducibility was not directly addressed in this study.

V was shortened by 3 bases and J by 5 bases, with 13 bases between the two germline ends. This CDR3 is 14 amino acids long. The germline V gene encodes CDR1 SGHVS and CDR2 FQNEAQ. CD4+CD25+CD127- Tregs, CD4+CD25- non-Tregs, CD4 and CD8 cells were sorted. Sequencing was performed on CD8+ T cells from blood, taken before the transplant. This sequence was found in a human donor who received a combined kidney and bone marrow transplant. The chain joins TRBV7-8 to TRBJ2-5; TRBD2 is a possible D gene (5 bases). The DNA read from the CDR3 is TGTGCCAGCAGCTTGTTGGGCACGGGGGAGACC. Protein: CASSLLGTGET. The whole CDR3 is CASSLLGTGETQYF.